This T cell receptor (beta chain) was recovered during a study of human T cells and chemical hapten exposure. This clonotype was recorded a few times. TCRdb re-called the RACE reads through MiXCR, storing one row per CDR3 protein. The sample holds more than 55,000 distinct CDR3 sequences, about 11% seen once. CDR1 SEHNR and CDR2 FQNEAQ come from the germline V gene (reference sequence). The CDR3 has 14 residues. V was pared by 0 bases and J by 4 bases, with 1 base of the junction left unmatched. The sample's time point: pre-sensitization, week 0. The treatment was: therapeutic diphenylcyclopropenone sensitization with weekly scalp DPC.

The genes are TRBV7-9 and TRBJ2-5, with 8 bases fitting TRBD1. Sequencing used whole blood, obtained in connection with sensitization to the hapten diphenylcyclopropenone (DPC). The clonotype was recovered from a woman aged 40 to 50 with alopecia areata. Some clones in this sample may be carry-over from other donors' samples. Written as DNA, the CDR3 is TGTGCCAGCAGCTTAGCGACAGGGGTAGAGACCCAGTACTTC. Translating it yields CASSLATGVETQYF.